This T cell receptor beta chain was identified during a study of control samples from healthy donors and cancer patients. This CDR3 spans 16 amino acids. Per germline, CDR1 MNHEY and CDR2 SVGEGT. V was cut by 0 bases and J by 2 bases, with 11 bases left in between. Clones were sequenced by immunoSEQ multiplex PCR, and TCRdb holds only the in-frame ones, with some missing. The sample holds about 140,000 clones, 80% to 90% seen once. The TCR was taken from a man between 18 and 29 years old in good health. The V and J genes are TRBV6-2 or TRBV6-3 and TRBJ1-3; the D gene is possibly TRBD1 (5 bases). Sequenced: blood. The CDR3 sequence is CASSYSTGATGNTIYF. CDR3 coding DNA: TGTGCCAGCAGTTACTCGACCGGGGCCACTGGAAACACCATATATTTT.